Included here is one TCR beta chain sequence, with context. It may be a read error: a sequence one base away is much more abundant. RNA transcripts were the template for amplifying TCR beta CDR3 regions. In the first-round RT-PCR of the TCR CDR3, the HTBI primer set was used. TCRdb fed the multiplex PCR reads into MiXCR, producing one record per CDR3 protein. Among 540,000 or so distinct CDR3 sequences listed, around a sixth were seen once. The sample is drawn from a study of T cells in Graves' hyperthyroidism and ophthalmopathy. The CDR3 runs to 11 residues. Germline V gives CDR1 SNHLY, CDR2 FYNNEI. The sample taken for sequencing was blood. The chain has TRBV2 and TRBJ2-1; tentative D call: TRBD2 (5 bases). The sequence derives from a woman aged 25 to 39 with Graves' hyperthyroidism. The CDR3 sequence is CASRGRGEQLF. DNA for the CDR3: TGTGCCAGCAGAGGCCGGGGAGAGCAGCTCTTC.